The entry that follows covers one T cell receptor beta chain sequence. Its antigen remains unknown. The method was immunoSEQ multiplex PCR; TCRdb's version includes in-frame clones alone and lacks a portion of them. The repertoire holds just over 14,000 clones, with around three quarters as singletons. This sample was included in a study of radiotherapy plus CTLA-4 blockade in lung cancer. The CDR3 contains 18 residues. The V segment lost 8 bases and the J segment 0 bases; nucleotides outside the gene matches: 12. Germline V gene data show CDR1 as SGHTA and CDR2 as FQGTGA. Broader study findings: After radiotherapy and ipilimumab, tumor-derived clones expanded in peripheral blood. Early blood T cell clone dynamics, with interferon-beta, were reported to best predict response.

This specimen consisted of peripheral blood, obtained from a patient treated with radiotherapy plus ipilimumab. This TCR came from a human donor with non-small cell lung cancer whose response to radiotherapy plus ipilimumab could not be evaluated. The chain recombines TRBV7-3 with TRBJ2-2, with 10 bases lining up with TRBD2. CDR3 protein: CASHPGNGLAANTGELFF. The CDR3 region has the DNA TGTGCCAGCCACCCGGGGAATGGACTAGCGGCGAACACCGGGGAGCTGTTTTTT.